This TCR beta chain was sequenced in a study of blood T cell repertoires in COVID-19. As for the study in general: The United States, Italy and Spain provided the acute and convalescent COVID-19 samples. Sample material is recorded as cDNA or gDNA derived from T cells, B-cell-depleted T cells, or PBMCs.

Original analysis: Reference gene primers were amplified, and this amplification served to estimate nucleated cell counts. Here immunoSEQ multiplex PCR was the method, and the copy in TCRdb shows in-frame clones only, minus some. The D gene and trimming were derived from the DNA, and the V and J assignments and clone size from that table. Among about 180,000 clones listed, 80% to 90% were seen once. Patients at the Seattle site were enrolled during active infection and followed longitudinally. V shed 8 bases, J shed 6 bases, and the junction held 13 bases outside the gene matches. Germline CDR1 and CDR2: SGHTS and YDEGEE. The CDR3 is made up of 15 amino acids.

Sample: peripheral blood. This TCR came from a woman aged 50 to 60 with COVID-19, enrolled during active disease. This chain links TRBV5-8 with TRBJ2-2, with 7 bases that match TRBD1. In DNA form, the CDR3 reads TGTGCCAGTCTGAGACAGGGAAAATTCGCCGGGGAGCTGTTTTTT. This codes for CASLRQGKFAGELFF.